The clone carrying this T cell receptor beta chain has just a few counts. Antigen specificity is unknown. A sample-barcoded 5' primer and a J-beta primer mix were used in a second PCR of roughly 6 to 11 cycles. TCRdb recomputed calls from the 5' RACE reads with MiXCR, one row per CDR3 protein. The sample includes 800,000 or so distinct CDR3 sequences, less than 80% of them seen just once. Losses at the gene ends were 4 bases for V and 4 bases for J; bases not matched to a gene: 7. The CDR3 sequence is 14 residues long. The data belong to a study of blood T cells in healthy people across ages. The study drew donors from healthy Caucasian individuals in Russia aged roughly 6 to 90. The authors extracted at least 5 micrograms of total RNA per sample. Study-wide points: PBMC samples, being unsorted, prevented any conclusive comparison of naive and antigen-experienced cells.

This clonotype was obtained from a man younger than 40 in good health. V usage is TRBV12-3 or TRBV12-4 and J usage is TRBJ2-7; 7 positions match TRBD2. The sequencing input was blood. DNA for the CDR3: TGTGCCAGCAGTTCCAACTCGGGGGGATACGAGCAGTACTTC. This gives the protein CASSSNSGGYEQYF.